The present entry profiles one T cell receptor (beta chain) with its context. The antigen remains unidentified. The record originates from a study of graft-versus-host responses after intestinal transplantation. As for the study in general: Each transplant was multivisceral, liver-intestinal, or isolated intestinal. All recipients got anti-thymocyte globulin induction, then tacrolimus and steroids for 2 to 4 years. Study-level findings and limits: GvH clonotypes were identified within recipient marrow, with a subset emerging first in ileum or blood.

The CDR3 extends over 13 amino acids. Between the trimmed V and J ends, which lost 7 bases and 1 base, there was a span of 11 bases. CDR1 and CDR2 (germline): PRHDT, FYEKMQ (reference sequence). Using immunoSEQ multiplex PCR, the repertoire was profiled, and TCRdb retains in-frame clones only, with some absent. The sample carries around 100,000 clones, about 92% recorded once. V gene TRBV13 combines with J gene TRBJ2-7, with D hard to call. The sample consisted of unstimulated CD8+ T cells sorted from spleen or lymph node cells, taken before transplant. The sequence was obtained from a human donor who was the organ donor for an intestinal transplant. The CDR3 loop is CASTAGFSYEQYF. CDR3 sequence (DNA): TGTGCCAGCACCGCAGGATTTTCCTACGAGCAGTACTTC. The full variable domain, in which reference TRBV13 and TRBJ2-7 provide the parts outside the CDR3, is AAGVIQSPRHLIKEKRETATLKCYPIPRHDTVYWYQQGPGQDPQFLISFYEKMQSDKGSIPDRFSAQQFSDYHSELNMSSLELGDSALYFCASTAGFSYEQYFGPGTRLTVT.